This T cell receptor beta chain comes out of a study of CD8+ T cells in alopecia areata. Study in general: Administration of oral tofacitinib to treated patients was at 5 to 10 mg twice daily. Tofacitinib dosing lasted 6 to 18 months, which was then followed by 6 months off drug. Findings of the study overall: In scalp and blood, many expanded lesional clones persisted during tofacitinib.

As to this clone: The antigen is undetermined.

The authors extracted RNA and reverse transcribed it into cDNA as the sequencing template. Method: immunoSEQ multiplex PCR; TCRdb's copy keeps in-frame clones and lacks some. The sample has 170,000 or so clones, under 60% seen once; the top ten hold 10% to 15%. Treatment described: oral pan-JAK inhibitor, 5-10 mg twice daily. Peripheral blood samples and lesional scalp punch biopsies were obtained from alopecia areata patients. Germline CDR1 MGHRA, CDR2 YSYEKL. V was trimmed by 3 bases and J by 4 bases, leaving 13 bases between them. The CDR3 loop spans 15 amino acids. The V and J genes are TRBV4-1 and TRBJ2-1; D gene ambiguous. This clonotype originated in a human donor with alopecia areata. The starting material was CD8+ T cells sorted from blood, obtained at week 24, from a patient treated with tofacitinib. The DNA for the CDR3 is TGCGCCAGCAGCCATACCACTAAAGTTTACAATGAGCAGTTCTTC. This translates into CASSHTTKVYNEQFF.